This is a list of T cell receptor beta chains from one sample in a study of CD8 T cells in ankylosing spondylitis. TCRdb processed the 5' RACE reads anew with MiXCR; each CDR3 protein has one entry. The table has about 540,000 distinct CDR3 sequences, 9.5% to 15% seen once. The sample was blood, either unsorted or a sorted T cell fraction (not recorded which). Receptors originate from a male donor with ankylosing spondylitis. Each CDR3 is given with its conserved first and last residue. The D gene is left open where the match is weak. Not every row has a clone size; where given, it reads once, few, many or a size class.

CDR3aa	CDR3nt	abundance	v_gene	j_gene	d_gene
CASSGAGEQYF	TGTGCCAGCAGTGGGGCTGGCGAGCAGTACTTC	-	TRBV7-9	TRBJ2-7	-
CASSSRASGSVDEQFF	TGCGCCAGCAGTTCCCGGGCTAGCGGGAGTGTAGATGAGCAGTTCTTC	-	TRBV10-2	TRBJ2-1	TRBD2
CASSIPGSAGNTIYF	TGTGCCAGCAGCATCCCAGGGTCGGCTGGAAACACCATATATTTT	many	TRBV7-2	TRBJ1-3	-
CASSGLAGPYNEQFF	TGTGCCAGTAGTGGCCTAGCGGGACCCTACAATGAGCAGTTCTTC	few	TRBV19	TRBJ2-1	TRBD2
CASSQRGSLEQFF	TGTGCCAGCAGCCAAAGGGGCAGCCTAGAGCAGTTCTTC	few	TRBV4-2	TRBJ2-1	-
CSARLTGSGTEAFF	TGCAGTGCTCGGCTTACAGGGTCGGGGACTGAAGCTTTCTTT	few	TRBV20-1	TRBJ1-1	-
CSAVSGGYSGNTIYF	TGCAGTGCTGTTTCCGGGGGTTACTCTGGAAACACCATATATTTT	once	TRBV20-1	TRBJ1-3	-
CASSEPGLAPYEQYF	TGTGCCAGCAGTGAACCCGGACTAGCCCCCTACGAGCAGTACTTC	once	TRBV2	TRBJ2-7	TRBD2
CASSSYSAGVSTGELFF	TGCGCCAGCAGCTCTTATTCAGCGGGAGTATCTACCGGGGAGCTGTTTTTT	-	TRBV5-1	TRBJ2-2	TRBD2
CASSFGDNEQFF	TGTGCCAGCAGCTTCGGGGATAATGAGCAGTTCTTC	few	TRBV7-9	TRBJ2-1	-
CASSRDTGPYNEQFF	TGTGCCAGCAGCCGGGACACCGGCCCCTACAATGAGCAGTTCTTC	-	TRBV7-2	TRBJ2-1	-
CASSYSTLASGYTF	TGTGCCAGCAGTTACTCGACCCTAGCCTCCGGCTACACCTTC	few	TRBV6-2/TRBV6-3	TRBJ1-2	-
CASGGGRGNYEQYF	TGCGCCAGCGGGGGAGGAAGGGGAAACTACGAGCAGTACTTC	-	TRBV5-1	TRBJ2-7	-
CSVVDGNQPQHF	TGCAGCGTTGTTGACGGAAATCAGCCCCAGCATTTT	few	TRBV29-1	TRBJ1-5	-
CSARDGTGSTDTQYF	TGCAGTGCTAGAGATGGGACCGGGAGTACAGATACGCAGTATTTT	-	TRBV20-1	TRBJ2-3	-
CATSSGGAYNSPLHF	TGTGCCACCAGCAGTGGGGGGGCCTATAATTCACCCCTCCACTTT	-	TRBV15	TRBJ1-6	-
CASSSPGSAYGYTF	TGTGCCAGCAGCTCCCCAGGGAGCGCCTATGGCTACACCTTC	-	TRBV7-2	TRBJ1-2	-
CATKNHRDLPNTGELFF	TGTGCCACCAAAAACCACCGGGACTTGCCGAACACCGGGGAGCTGTTTTTT	-	TRBV10-3	TRBJ2-2	-